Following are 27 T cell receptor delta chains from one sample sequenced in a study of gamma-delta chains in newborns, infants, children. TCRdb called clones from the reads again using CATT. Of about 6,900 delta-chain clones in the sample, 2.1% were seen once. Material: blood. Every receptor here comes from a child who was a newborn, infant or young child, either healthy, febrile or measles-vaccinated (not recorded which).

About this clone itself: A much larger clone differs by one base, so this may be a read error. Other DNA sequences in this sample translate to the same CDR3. The CDR3 coding sequence is TGTGCCTGTGACACCGGTGTACTGGGGGGCCTTAGCTCCTGGGACACCCGACAGATGTTTTTC. Its translation: CACDTGVLGGLSSWDTRQMFF. This rearrangement joins TRDV2 to TRDJ3, with TRDD3 identical over 8 bases. The ends lost 0 bases at V and 0 bases at J; junction bases unmatched: 12. CDR1 is GEAIGNYY and CDR2 is EKD in the germline V gene. CDR3 length: 21 residues.

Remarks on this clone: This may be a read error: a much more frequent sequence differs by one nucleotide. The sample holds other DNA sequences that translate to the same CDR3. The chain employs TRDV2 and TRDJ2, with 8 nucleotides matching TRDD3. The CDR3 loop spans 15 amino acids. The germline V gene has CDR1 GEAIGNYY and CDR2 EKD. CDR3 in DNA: TGTGCCTGTGAGTTACTGGGGGGTTTGACAGCACACCTCTTCTTT. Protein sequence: CACELLGGLTAHLFF.

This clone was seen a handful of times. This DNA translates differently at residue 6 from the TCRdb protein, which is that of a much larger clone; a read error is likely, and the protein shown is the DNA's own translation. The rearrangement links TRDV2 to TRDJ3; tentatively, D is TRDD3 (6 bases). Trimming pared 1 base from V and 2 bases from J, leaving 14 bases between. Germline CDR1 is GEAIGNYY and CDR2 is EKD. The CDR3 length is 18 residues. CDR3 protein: CACDTWGFSTWDTRQMFF. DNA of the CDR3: TGTGCCTGTGACACTTGGGGATTCTCCACCTGGGACACCCGACAGATGTTTTTC.

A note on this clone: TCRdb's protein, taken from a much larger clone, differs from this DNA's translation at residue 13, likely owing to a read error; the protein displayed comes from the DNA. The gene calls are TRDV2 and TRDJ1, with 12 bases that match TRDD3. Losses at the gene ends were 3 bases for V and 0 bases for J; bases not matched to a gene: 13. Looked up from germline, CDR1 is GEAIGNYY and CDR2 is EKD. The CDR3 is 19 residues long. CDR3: CACDSVLGDTPPHTDKLIF. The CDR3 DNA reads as TGTGCCTGTGACTCCGTACTGGGGGATACCCCCCCTCACACCGATAAACTCATCTTT.

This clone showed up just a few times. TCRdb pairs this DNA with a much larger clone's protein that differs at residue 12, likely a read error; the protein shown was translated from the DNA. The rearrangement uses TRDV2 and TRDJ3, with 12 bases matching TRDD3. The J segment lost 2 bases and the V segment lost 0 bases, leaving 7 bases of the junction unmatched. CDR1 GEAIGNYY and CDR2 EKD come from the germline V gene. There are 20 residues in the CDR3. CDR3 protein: CACDTVGTGGYPWDTRQMFF. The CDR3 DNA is TGTGCCTGTGACACCGTCGGTACTGGGGGATACCCCTGGGACACCCGACAGATGTTTTTC.

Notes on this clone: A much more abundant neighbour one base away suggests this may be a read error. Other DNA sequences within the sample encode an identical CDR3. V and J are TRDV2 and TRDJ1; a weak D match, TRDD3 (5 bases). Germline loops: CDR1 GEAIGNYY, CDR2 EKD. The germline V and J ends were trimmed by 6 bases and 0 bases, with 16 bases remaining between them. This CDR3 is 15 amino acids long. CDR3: CACSTGGSYTDKLIF. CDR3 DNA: TGTGCCTGTTCGACGGGGGGTTCGTACACCGATAAACTCATCTTT.

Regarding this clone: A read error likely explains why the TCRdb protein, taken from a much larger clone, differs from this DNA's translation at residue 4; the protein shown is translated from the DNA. CDR3 region: CACVTAGGYASWDTRQMFF. In DNA, the CDR3 is TGTGCCTGTGTCACCGCTGGGGGATATGCCTCCTGGGACACCCGACAGATGTTTTTC. The chain has TRDV2 and TRDJ3, with 10 bases lining up with TRDD3. Per the germline V gene, CDR1 is GEAIGNYY and CDR2 is EKD. This CDR3 region has 19 residues.

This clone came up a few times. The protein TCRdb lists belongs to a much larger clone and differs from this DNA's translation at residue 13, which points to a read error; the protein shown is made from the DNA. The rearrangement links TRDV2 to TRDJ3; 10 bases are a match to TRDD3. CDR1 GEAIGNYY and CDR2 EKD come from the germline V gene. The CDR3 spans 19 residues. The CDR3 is CACDTVLGDFSWGTRQMFF. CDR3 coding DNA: TGTGCCTGTGACACCGTACTGGGGGATTTCTCCTGGGGCACCCGACAGATGTTTTTC.

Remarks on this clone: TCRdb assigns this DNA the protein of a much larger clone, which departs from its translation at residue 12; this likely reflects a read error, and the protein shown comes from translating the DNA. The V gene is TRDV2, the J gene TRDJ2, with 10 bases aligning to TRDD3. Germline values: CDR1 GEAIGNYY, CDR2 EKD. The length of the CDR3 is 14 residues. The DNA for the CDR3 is TGTGCCTGTGACACCGTGGGGGATACAGCACAACCCTTCTTT. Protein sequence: CACDTVGDTAQPFF.

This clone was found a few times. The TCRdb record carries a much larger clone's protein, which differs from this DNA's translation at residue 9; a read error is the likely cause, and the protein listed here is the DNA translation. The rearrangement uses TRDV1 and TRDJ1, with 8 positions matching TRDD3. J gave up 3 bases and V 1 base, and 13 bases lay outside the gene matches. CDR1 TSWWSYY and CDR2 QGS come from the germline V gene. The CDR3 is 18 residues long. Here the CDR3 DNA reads TGTGCTCTTGGGGAACGTCCCTACTTGGGGATACAGGCCGATAAACTCATCTTT. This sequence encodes CALGERPYLGIQADKLIF.

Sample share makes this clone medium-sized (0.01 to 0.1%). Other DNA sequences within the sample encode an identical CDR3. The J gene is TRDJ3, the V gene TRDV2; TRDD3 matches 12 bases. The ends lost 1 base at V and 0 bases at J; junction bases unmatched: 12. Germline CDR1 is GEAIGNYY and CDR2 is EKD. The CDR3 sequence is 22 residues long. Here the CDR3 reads CACDTRSTLGDTSSWDTRQMFF. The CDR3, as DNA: TGTGCCTGTGACACAAGGAGTACTCTGGGGGATACGAGCTCCTGGGACACCCGACAGATGTTTTTC.

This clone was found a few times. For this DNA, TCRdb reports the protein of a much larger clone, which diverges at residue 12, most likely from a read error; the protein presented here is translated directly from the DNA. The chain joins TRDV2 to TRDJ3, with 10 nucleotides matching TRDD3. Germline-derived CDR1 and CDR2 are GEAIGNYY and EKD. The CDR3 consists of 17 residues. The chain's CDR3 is CACDNTGGFWDARQMFF. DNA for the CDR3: TGTGCCTGTGACAATACTGGGGGATTTTGGGACGCCCGACAGATGTTTTTC.

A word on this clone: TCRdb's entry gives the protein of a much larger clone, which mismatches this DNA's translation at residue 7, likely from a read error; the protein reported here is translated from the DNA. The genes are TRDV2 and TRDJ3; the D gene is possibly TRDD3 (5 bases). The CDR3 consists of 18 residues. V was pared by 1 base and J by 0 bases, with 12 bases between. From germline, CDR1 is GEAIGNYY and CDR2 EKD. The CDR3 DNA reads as TGTGCCTGTGACACGGGATGCGGGAGCTCCTGGGACACCCGACAGATGTTTTTC. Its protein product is CACDTGCGSSWDTRQMFF.

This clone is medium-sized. CDR3 sequence reads: CALGELGLSRPVLGNSDKLIF. The CDR3 coding sequence is TGTGCTCTTGGGGAACTTGGTCTCTCCCGCCCAGTACTGGGAAATTCCGATAAACTCATCTTT. This chain links TRDV1 with TRDJ1, with D perhaps TRDD3 (6 bases). Trimming stripped 0 bases from V and 3 bases from J, with 29 bases between. The CDR3 totals 21 residues. CDR1 is TSWWSYY, CDR2 QGS, per germline.

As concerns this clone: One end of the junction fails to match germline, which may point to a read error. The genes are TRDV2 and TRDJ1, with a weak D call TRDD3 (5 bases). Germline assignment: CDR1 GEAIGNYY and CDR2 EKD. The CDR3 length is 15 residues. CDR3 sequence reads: CACDTWEGSPDKLTF. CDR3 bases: TGTGCCTGTGACACATGGGAGGGATCCCCAGATAAACTCACCTTT.

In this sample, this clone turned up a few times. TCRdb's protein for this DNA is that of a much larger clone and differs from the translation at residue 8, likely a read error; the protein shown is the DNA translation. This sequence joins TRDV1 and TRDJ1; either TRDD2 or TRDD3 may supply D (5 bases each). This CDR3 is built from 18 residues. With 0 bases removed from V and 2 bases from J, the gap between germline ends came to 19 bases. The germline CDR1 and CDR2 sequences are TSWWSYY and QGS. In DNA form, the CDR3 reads TGTGCTCTTGGGGAACTAGGGATTCCTTACCTACAAACCGATAAACTCATCTTT. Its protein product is CALGELGIPYLQTDKLIF.

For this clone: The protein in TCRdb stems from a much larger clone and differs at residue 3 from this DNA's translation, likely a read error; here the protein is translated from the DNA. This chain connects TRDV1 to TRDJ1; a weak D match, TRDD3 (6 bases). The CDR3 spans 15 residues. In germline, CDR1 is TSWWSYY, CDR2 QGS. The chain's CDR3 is CAPGDPLPYTDKLIF. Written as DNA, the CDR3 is TGTGCTCCTGGGGACCCTCTCCCATACACCGATAAACTCATCTTT.

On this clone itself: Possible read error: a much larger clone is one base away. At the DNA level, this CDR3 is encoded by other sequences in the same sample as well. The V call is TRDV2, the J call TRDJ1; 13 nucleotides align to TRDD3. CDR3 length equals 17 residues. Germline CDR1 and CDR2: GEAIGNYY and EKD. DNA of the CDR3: TGTGCCTGTGACATACTGGGGGATACGGGGTACACTGATAAACTCATCTTT. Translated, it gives CACDILGDTGYTDKLIF.

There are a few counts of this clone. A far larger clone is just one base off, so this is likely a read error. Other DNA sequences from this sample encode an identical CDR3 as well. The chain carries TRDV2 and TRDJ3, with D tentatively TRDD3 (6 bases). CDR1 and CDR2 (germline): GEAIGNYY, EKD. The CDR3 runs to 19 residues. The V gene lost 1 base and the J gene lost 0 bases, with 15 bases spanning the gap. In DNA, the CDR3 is TGTGCCTGTGACACGGCGTACTGGGCTAGCTCCTGGGACACCCGACAGATGTTTTTC. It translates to CACDTAYWASSWDTRQMFF.

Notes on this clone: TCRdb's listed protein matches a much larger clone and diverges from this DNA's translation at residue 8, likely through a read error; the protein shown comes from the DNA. CDR3 nucleotides: TGTGCCTGTGACACTGGGGGATTCGCGAGCTCCTGGGACACCCGACAGATGTTTTTC. This gives the protein CACDTGGFASSWDTRQMFF. The V gene is TRDV2, the J gene TRDJ3; 8 bases are shared with TRDD3. Per germline, CDR1 GEAIGNYY and CDR2 EKD. The V segment lost 1 base and the J segment 0 bases; nucleotides outside the gene matches: 7. The CDR3 contains 19 residues.

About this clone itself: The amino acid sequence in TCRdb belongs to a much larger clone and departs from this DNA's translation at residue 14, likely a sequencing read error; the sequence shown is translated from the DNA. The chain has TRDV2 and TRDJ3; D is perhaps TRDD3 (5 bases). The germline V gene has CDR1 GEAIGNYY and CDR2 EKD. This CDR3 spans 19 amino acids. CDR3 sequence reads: CACDTVASSSSWDIRQMFF. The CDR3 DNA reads TGTGCCTGTGACACCGTGGCGTCCTCAAGCTCCTGGGACATCCGACAGATGTTTTTC.

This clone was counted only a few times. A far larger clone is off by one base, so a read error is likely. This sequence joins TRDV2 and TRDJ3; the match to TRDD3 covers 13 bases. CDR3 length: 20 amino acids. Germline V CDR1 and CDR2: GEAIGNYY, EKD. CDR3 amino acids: CARDTVLGDTRSWDTRQMFF. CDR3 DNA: TGTGCCCGTGACACCGTACTGGGGGATACGCGCTCCTGGGACACCCGACAGATGTTTTTC.

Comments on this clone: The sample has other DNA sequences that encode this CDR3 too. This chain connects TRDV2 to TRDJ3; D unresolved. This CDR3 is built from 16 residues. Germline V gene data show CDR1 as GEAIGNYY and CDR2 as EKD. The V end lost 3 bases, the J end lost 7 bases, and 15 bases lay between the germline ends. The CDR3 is CACDALSSRDTRQMFF. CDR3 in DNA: TGTGCCTGTGACGCGCTGAGCTCCCGTGACACCCGACAGATGTTTTTC.

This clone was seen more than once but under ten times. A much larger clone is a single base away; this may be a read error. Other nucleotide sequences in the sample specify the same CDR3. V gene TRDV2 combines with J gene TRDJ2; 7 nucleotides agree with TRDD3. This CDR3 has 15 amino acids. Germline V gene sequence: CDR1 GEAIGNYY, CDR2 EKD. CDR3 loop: CACDKLGILTAQLFF. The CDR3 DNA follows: TGTGCCTGTGACAAACTGGGGATATTGACGGCACAACTCTTCTTT.

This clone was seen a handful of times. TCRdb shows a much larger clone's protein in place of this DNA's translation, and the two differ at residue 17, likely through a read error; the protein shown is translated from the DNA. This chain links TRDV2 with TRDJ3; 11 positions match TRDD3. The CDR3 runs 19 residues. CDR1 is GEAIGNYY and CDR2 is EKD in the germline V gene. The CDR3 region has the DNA TGTGCCTGTGACATACTGGGGGATAAAGGCTCCTGGGACACCCGACAGACGTTTTTC. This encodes CACDILGDKGSWDTRQTFF.

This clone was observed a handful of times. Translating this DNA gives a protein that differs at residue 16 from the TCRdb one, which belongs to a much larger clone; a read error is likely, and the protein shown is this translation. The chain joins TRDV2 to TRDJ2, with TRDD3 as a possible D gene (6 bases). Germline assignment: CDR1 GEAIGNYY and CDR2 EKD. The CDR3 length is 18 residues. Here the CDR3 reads CACDPVGGEDALTAQPFF. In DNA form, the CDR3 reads TGTGCCTGTGACCCCGTGGGGGGGGAAGACGCTTTGACAGCACAACCCTTCTTT.

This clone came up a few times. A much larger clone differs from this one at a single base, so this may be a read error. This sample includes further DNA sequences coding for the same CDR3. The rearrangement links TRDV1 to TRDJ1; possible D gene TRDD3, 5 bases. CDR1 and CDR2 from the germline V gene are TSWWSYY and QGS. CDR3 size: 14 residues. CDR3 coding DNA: TGTGCTCTTGGGGATTCCGGGGACACCGACAAACTCATCTTT. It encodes CALGDSGDTDKLIF.